This T cell receptor (beta chain) stems from a study of blood T cell repertoires in COVID-19. Across the whole study: COVID-19 samples collected from the United States, Italy and Spain covered acute and convalescent phases. PBMCs, B-cell-depleted T cells, or T cells were the source of the cDNA or gDNA that made up the material.

Study processing details: Reference gene primer amplification gave estimated nucleated cell counts. Profiling relied on immunoSEQ multiplex PCR, and the TCRdb table lists in-frame clones only, not all of them. That table furnishes V, J and clone size, whereas the DNA furnished D and trimming. The sample lists approximately 45,000 clones; 90% were seen once. Per germline, CDR1 SEHNR and CDR2 FQNEAQ (reference sequence). V was pared by 3 bases and J by 4 bases, with 3 bases of the junction left unmatched. This CDR3 comprises 14 residues. This chain links TRBV7-9 with TRBJ2-5, with 9 bases aligning to TRBD1. The TCR originated in an older man with acute or convalescent COVID-19. Material for sequencing was peripheral blood. CDR3 nucleotides: TGTGCCAGCAGCTTTTCGGGACAGGGAGAGACCCAGTACTTC. Encoded protein: CASSFSGQGETQYF.